These T cell receptor beta chains were read from a single sample in a study of blood T cell repertoires in COVID-19. TCRdb keeps only in-frame clones here, not all; method: immunoSEQ multiplex PCR. The sample contains more than 20,000 clones, 60% to 85% of which appear only once. Sequencing used peripheral blood. These receptors were taken from a man aged 55 to 69 with active COVID-19. Each CDR3 is given with its conserved first and last residue. The order of the fields is V gene, clone size, J gene, D gene, CDR3 protein, CDR3 DNA. D genes are given only for firm matches. Some rows have no size entry. The others give once, few or many, or a class for an expanded clone.

V gene: TRBV10-3
clone size: medium-sized
J gene: TRBJ2-7
D gene: TRBD1
CDR3 protein: CAISTLTGGNEQYF
CDR3 DNA: TGTGCCATCAGTACCTTGACAGGGGGAAACGAGCAGTACTTC

V gene: TRBV29-1
clone size: NA
J gene: TRBJ1-2
D gene: NA
CDR3 protein: CSVGTIDRYYGYTF
CDR3 DNA: TGCAGCGTGGGTACTATCGACAGATACTATGGCTACACCTTC

V gene: TRBV6-2/TRBV6-3
clone size: NA
J gene: TRBJ2-2
D gene: TRBD2
CDR3 protein: CASSYPSGTSGSSTGELFF
CDR3 DNA: TGTGCCAGCAGTTACCCATCCGGGACTAGCGGGAGTAGCACCGGGGAGCTGTTTTTT

V gene: TRBV30
clone size: NA
J gene: TRBJ2-6
D gene: NA
CDR3 protein: CAGPGSTGANVLTF
CDR3 DNA: TGTGCCGGCCCAGGGTCTACTGGGGCCAACGTCCTGACTTTC

V gene: TRBV2
clone size: few
J gene: TRBJ1-5
D gene: NA
CDR3 protein: CASRETGPSNQPQHF
CDR3 DNA: TGTGCCAGCAGGGAAACAGGGCCTAGCAATCAGCCCCAGCATTTT

V gene: TRBV21-1
clone size: once
J gene: TRBJ2-1
D gene: NA
CDR3 protein: CASHGREVYNEQFF
CDR3 DNA: TGTGCCAGCCATGGGCGGGAGGTATACAATGAGCAGTTCTTC

V gene: TRBV11-1
clone size: NA
J gene: TRBJ2-3
D gene: NA
CDR3 protein: CASSLVEFTDTQYF
CDR3 DNA: TGTGCCAGCAGCTTAGTAGAGTTCACAGATACGCAGTATTTT

V gene: TRBV2
clone size: NA
J gene: TRBJ2-2
D gene: TRBD2
CDR3 protein: CASSEWSGSTSGELFF
CDR3 DNA: TGTGCCAGCAGTGAATGGAGCGGGAGTACCTCCGGGGAGCTGTTTTTT

V gene: TRBV11-2
clone size: NA
J gene: TRBJ2-2
D gene: NA
CDR3 protein: CASSLNPGTRSVTGELFF
CDR3 DNA: TGTGCCAGCAGCTTAAACCCCGGGACTCGATCTGTCACCGGGGAGCTGTTTTTT

V gene: TRBV30
clone size: NA
J gene: TRBJ1-2
D gene: TRBD1
CDR3 protein: CAQRDSLIYGYTF
CDR3 DNA: TGTGCCCAAAGGGACAGCCTAATCTATGGCTACACCTTC

V gene: TRBV27
clone size: once
J gene: TRBJ2-7
D gene: NA
CDR3 protein: CASSFFRGLERGEYEQYF
CDR3 DNA: TGTGCCAGCAGTTTTTTTCGGGGCCTGGAGCGCGGGGAGTACGAGCAGTACTTC

V gene: TRBV11-2
clone size: NA
J gene: TRBJ1-2
D gene: NA
CDR3 protein: CASSLSRDNYGYTF
CDR3 DNA: TGTGCCAGCAGCTTATCGAGAGATAACTATGGCTACACCTTC

V gene: TRBV7-2
clone size: NA
J gene: TRBJ2-3
D gene: TRBD2
CDR3 protein: CASSPIWASGRSDTQYF
CDR3 DNA: TGTGCCAGCAGCCCGATTTGGGCTAGCGGGAGGTCAGATACGCAGTATTTT

V gene: TRBV5-6
clone size: NA
J gene: TRBJ2-3
D gene: TRBD1
CDR3 protein: CASSDLLQGDHTDTQYF
CDR3 DNA: TGTGCCAGCAGCGATCTCCTTCAGGGGGACCACACAGATACGCAGTATTTT

V gene: TRBV20-1
clone size: few
J gene: TRBJ2-7
D gene: NA
CDR3 protein: CSARAIYEQYF
CDR3 DNA: TGCAGTGCTAGAGCCATCTACGAGCAGTACTTC

V gene: TRBV2
clone size: few
J gene: TRBJ2-1
D gene: TRBD2
CDR3 protein: CASSDVAGGIEQFF
CDR3 DNA: TGTGCCAGCAGTGACGTAGCGGGAGGAATTGAGCAGTTCTTC

V gene: TRBV19
clone size: NA
J gene: TRBJ2-2
D gene: NA
CDR3 protein: CASTPGPQGSRFGELFF
CDR3 DNA: TGTGCCAGTACCCCCGGACCCCAGGGGTCAAGGTTCGGGGAGCTGTTTTTT

V gene: TRBV10-1
clone size: NA
J gene: TRBJ2-5
D gene: NA
CDR3 protein: CASSRPSQDRQETQYF
CDR3 DNA: TGCGCCAGCAGCCGGCCTTCACAGGACCGACAAGAGACCCAGTACTTC

V gene: TRBV7-3
clone size: NA
J gene: TRBJ2-1
D gene: TRBD2
CDR3 protein: CASSLTLAGGPSYNEQFF
CDR3 DNA: TGTGCCAGCAGCTTAACGCTAGCGGGAGGGCCGTCCTACAATGAGCAGTTCTTC

V gene: TRBV7-9
clone size: few
J gene: TRBJ2-7
D gene: NA
CDR3 protein: CASSPPSGAAYEQYF
CDR3 DNA: TGTGCCAGCAGCCCCCCCTCGGGAGCCGCCTACGAGCAGTACTTC

V gene: TRBV7-4
clone size: few
J gene: TRBJ1-5
D gene: TRBD1
CDR3 protein: CASSLKALPGQGGNQPQHF
CDR3 DNA: TGTGCCAGCAGCTTAAAGGCCTTGCCGGGACAGGGGGGCAATCAGCCCCAGCATTTT

V gene: TRBV27
clone size: NA
J gene: TRBJ2-2
D gene: NA
CDR3 protein: CASSPTQGRGELFF
CDR3 DNA: TGTGCCAGCAGTCCTACCCAGGGGCGGGGGGAGCTGTTTTTT

V gene: TRBV2
clone size: NA
J gene: TRBJ2-3
D gene: NA
CDR3 protein: CASNRANTQYF
CDR3 DNA: TGTGCCAGCAACAGGGCGAATACGCAGTATTTT

V gene: TRBV5-1
clone size: once
J gene: TRBJ2-2
D gene: NA
CDR3 protein: CASSLGPAAGPTGELFF
CDR3 DNA: TGCGCCAGCAGCTTGGGACCTGCCGCGGGTCCAACCGGGGAGCTGTTTTTT

V gene: TRBV10-3
clone size: NA
J gene: TRBJ2-7
D gene: TRBD2
CDR3 protein: CAISTGTSGGGYEQYF
CDR3 DNA: TGTGCCATCAGTACCGGGACTAGCGGAGGGGGCTACGAGCAGTACTTC

V gene: TRBV19
clone size: once
J gene: TRBJ1-5
D gene: TRBD1
CDR3 protein: CASRTGGDSNQPQHF
CDR3 DNA: TGTGCCAGTAGAACAGGGGGGGATAGCAATCAGCCCCAGCATTTT

V gene: TRBV7-9
clone size: NA
J gene: TRBJ2-5
D gene: TRBD2
CDR3 protein: CASSRRLAEHQETQYF
CDR3 DNA: TGTGCCAGCAGCCGTCGACTAGCAGAACACCAAGAGACCCAGTACTTC

V gene: TRBV29-1
clone size: medium-sized
J gene: TRBJ2-7
D gene: NA
CDR3 protein: CSVPAGAYEQYF
CDR3 DNA: TGCAGCGTGCCGGCAGGGGCGTACGAGCAGTACTTC

V gene: TRBV2
clone size: NA
J gene: TRBJ2-7
D gene: TRBD1
CDR3 protein: CASSRQGAGSEQYF
CDR3 DNA: TGTGCCAGCAGTAGACAGGGGGCGGGCTCCGAGCAGTACTTC

V gene: TRBV10-3
clone size: NA
J gene: TRBJ1-2
D gene: TRBD1
CDR3 protein: CAISEGTGVYGYTF
CDR3 DNA: TGTGCCATCAGTGAAGGGACAGGGGTATATGGCTACACCTTC

V gene: TRBV30
clone size: NA
J gene: TRBJ1-1
D gene: NA
CDR3 protein: CAWSRGIDTEAFF
CDR3 DNA: TGTGCCTGGAGCAGGGGTATTGACACTGAAGCTTTCTTT

V gene: TRBV28
clone size: NA
J gene: TRBJ2-1
D gene: TRBD1
CDR3 protein: CASSSGQGYNEQFF
CDR3 DNA: TGTGCCAGCAGTTCTGGACAGGGTTACAATGAGCAGTTCTTC

V gene: TRBV6-5
clone size: once
J gene: TRBJ2-7
D gene: NA
CDR3 protein: CASSYSSRFVDEQYF
CDR3 DNA: TGTGCCAGCAGTTACTCGAGCCGTTTCGTGGACGAGCAGTACTTC

V gene: TRBV7-9
clone size: NA
J gene: TRBJ1-5
D gene: NA
CDR3 protein: CASSYAGGNQPQHF
CDR3 DNA: TGTGCCAGCAGCTATGCAGGGGGCAATCAGCCCCAGCATTTT

V gene: TRBV5-1
clone size: NA
J gene: TRBJ2-7
D gene: NA
CDR3 protein: CASSLEAGVNYEQYF
CDR3 DNA: TGCGCCAGCAGCTTGGAGGCAGGGGTCAACTACGAGCAGTACTTC

V gene: TRBV7-3
clone size: NA
J gene: TRBJ2-3
D gene: TRBD1
CDR3 protein: CASSSGTAQYF
CDR3 DNA: TGTGCCAGCAGCTCCGGGACAGCGCAGTATTTT

V gene: TRBV19
clone size: NA
J gene: TRBJ1-5
D gene: NA
CDR3 protein: CASSIAGNNQPQHF
CDR3 DNA: TGTGCCAGTAGTATAGCAGGGAACAATCAGCCCCAGCATTTT

V gene: TRBV2
clone size: NA
J gene: TRBJ2-5
D gene: TRBD1
CDR3 protein: CASKTNQGAGETQYF
CDR3 DNA: TGTGCCAGCAAAACAAACCAGGGGGCCGGGGAGACCCAGTACTTC

V gene: TRBV4-3
clone size: NA
J gene: TRBJ2-7
D gene: NA
CDR3 protein: CASSQALWVEDYEQYF
CDR3 DNA: TGCGCCAGCAGCCAAGCCCTCTGGGTCGAGGACTACGAGCAGTACTTC

V gene: TRBV19
clone size: NA
J gene: TRBJ2-2
D gene: NA
CDR3 protein: CASSIGRPVTGELFF
CDR3 DNA: TGTGCCAGTAGTATAGGGAGGCCGGTTACCGGGGAGCTGTTTTTT

V gene: TRBV3-1/TRBV3-2
clone size: NA
J gene: TRBJ2-2
D gene: NA
CDR3 protein: CASSPRKYTGELFF
CDR3 DNA: TGTGCCAGCAGCCCGAGAAAGTACACCGGGGAGCTGTTTTTT

V gene: TRBV4-3
clone size: NA
J gene: TRBJ2-1
D gene: NA
CDR3 protein: CASSQVGAGLYNEQFF
CDR3 DNA: TGCGCCAGCAGCCAAGTCGGCGCGGGCCTCTACAATGAGCAGTTCTTC

V gene: TRBV16
clone size: NA
J gene: TRBJ2-7
D gene: TRBD2
CDR3 protein: CASSQSRAGEYEQYF
CDR3 DNA: TGTGCCAGCAGCCAGTCGCGGGCGGGGGAATACGAGCAGTACTTC

V gene: TRBV5-1
clone size: NA
J gene: TRBJ2-5
D gene: NA
CDR3 protein: CASSLAGSETQYF
CDR3 DNA: TGCGCCAGCAGCTTGGCGGGGTCGGAGACCCAGTACTTC

V gene: TRBV27
clone size: NA
J gene: TRBJ2-7
D gene: TRBD1
CDR3 protein: CASSLSDRVAYSYEQYF
CDR3 DNA: TGTGCCAGCAGTTTATCGGACAGGGTAGCGTATTCCTACGAGCAGTACTTC

V gene: TRBV2
clone size: once
J gene: TRBJ2-7
D gene: TRBD1
CDR3 protein: CASAGTGGAYEQYF
CDR3 DNA: TGTGCCAGTGCCGGAACAGGGGGCGCGTACGAGCAGTACTTC

V gene: TRBV28
clone size: NA
J gene: TRBJ2-3
D gene: NA
CDR3 protein: CASSPPSSDTQYF
CDR3 DNA: TGTGCCAGCAGCCCCCCTAGCAGCGATACGCAGTATTTT

V gene: TRBV19
clone size: few
J gene: TRBJ2-2
D gene: NA
CDR3 protein: CASSIGQGGNTGELFF
CDR3 DNA: TGTGCCAGTAGTATAGGCCAGGGAGGGAACACCGGGGAGCTGTTTTTT

V gene: TRBV15
clone size: NA
J gene: TRBJ1-4
D gene: NA
CDR3 protein: CATSTRQDYNEKLFF
CDR3 DNA: TGTGCCACCAGCACCCGACAGGATTATAATGAAAAACTGTTTTTT

V gene: TRBV3-1/TRBV3-2
clone size: NA
J gene: TRBJ2-1
D gene: TRBD2
CDR3 protein: CASSQGPSGYNEQFF
CDR3 DNA: TGTGCCAGCAGCCAAGGTCCTAGCGGCTACAATGAGCAGTTCTTC

V gene: TRBV5-1
clone size: NA
J gene: TRBJ1-1
D gene: TRBD1
CDR3 protein: CASSLGTGARNTEAFF
CDR3 DNA: TGCGCCAGCAGCTTGGGAACAGGGGCGAGGAACACTGAAGCTTTCTTT

V gene: TRBV6-1
clone size: NA
J gene: TRBJ2-7
D gene: TRBD2
CDR3 protein: CASSEQGLAGTEQYF
CDR3 DNA: TGTGCCAGCAGTGAGCAGGGCCTAGCGGGAACCGAGCAGTACTTC

V gene: TRBV5-6
clone size: NA
J gene: TRBJ1-1
D gene: TRBD1
CDR3 protein: CASSLVQQGPGTEAFF
CDR3 DNA: TGTGCCAGCAGCTTGGTACAACAGGGGCCCGGAACTGAAGCTTTCTTT